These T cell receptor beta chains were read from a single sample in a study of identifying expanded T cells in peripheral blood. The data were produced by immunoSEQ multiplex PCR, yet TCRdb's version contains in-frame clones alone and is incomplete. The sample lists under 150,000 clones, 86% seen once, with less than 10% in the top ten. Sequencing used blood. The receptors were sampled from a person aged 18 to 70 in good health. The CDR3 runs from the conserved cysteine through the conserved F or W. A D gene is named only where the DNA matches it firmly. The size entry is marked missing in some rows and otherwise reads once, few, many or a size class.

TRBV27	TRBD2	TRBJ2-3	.	CASSTSSGGTDTQYF	TGTGCCAGCAGTACCTCTAGCGGGGGCACAGATACGCAGTATTTT
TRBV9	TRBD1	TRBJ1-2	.	CASSETGTGFYGYTF	TGTGCCAGCAGCGAAACCGGGACAGGCTTCTATGGCTACACCTTC
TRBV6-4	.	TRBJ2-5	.	CASSVTDQETQYF	TGTGCCAGCAGTGTGACAGACCAAGAGACCCAGTACTTC
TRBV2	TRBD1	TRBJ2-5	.	CASSDRGAQGAQYF	TGTGCCAGCAGCGACAGGGGGGCTCAGGGGGCCCAGTACTTC
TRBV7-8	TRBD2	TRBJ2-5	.	CASSHLLAGVEETQYF	TGTGCCAGCAGCCATTTACTAGCGGGGGTGGAAGAGACCCAGTACTTC
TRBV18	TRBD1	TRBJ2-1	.	CASSPGQVNEQFF	TGTGCCAGCTCACCGGGACAGGTCAATGAGCAGTTCTTC
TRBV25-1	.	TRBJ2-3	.	CASSVASTDTQYF	TGTGCCAGTTCCGTAGCTAGCACAGATACGCAGTATTTT
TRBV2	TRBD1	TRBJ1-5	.	CASSDGQGGLNQPQHF	TGTGCCAGCAGTGATGGTCAGGGGGGACTGAATCAGCCCCAGCATTTT
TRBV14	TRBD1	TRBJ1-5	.	CASSQESGQGAGQPQHF	TGTGCCAGCAGCCAAGAGTCGGGGCAGGGGGCCGGTCAGCCCCAGCATTTT
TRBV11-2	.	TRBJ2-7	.	CASSPGTRRGGPNYEQYF	TGTGCCAGCAGCCCCGGGACCAGGAGGGGGGGTCCAAACTACGAGCAGTACTTC
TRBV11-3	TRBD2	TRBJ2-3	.	CASSQGSSGSKDTQYF	TGTGCCAGCAGCCAAGGGTCTAGCGGGAGCAAAGATACGCAGTATTTT
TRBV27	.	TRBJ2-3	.	CASSFDPTGRSPSTDTQYF	TGTGCCAGCAGTTTCGATCCTACAGGGCGCTCCCCCAGCACAGATACGCAGTATTTT
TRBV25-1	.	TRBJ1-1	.	CASSEVVIRTNTEAFF	TGTGCCAGCAGTGAAGTCGTCATACGAACGAACACTGAAGCTTTCTTT
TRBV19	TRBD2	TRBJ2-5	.	CASSIGAGGPGTQYF	TGTGCCAGTAGTATAGGAGCGGGGGGGCCGGGGACCCAGTACTTC
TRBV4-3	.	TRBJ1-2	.	CASSQGRFGGDYGYTF	TGCGCCAGCAGCCAAGGCAGATTCGGCGGGGACTATGGCTACACCTTC
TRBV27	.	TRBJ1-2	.	CASSPQGQSYGYTF	TGTGCCAGCAGTCCCCAGGGACAATCCTATGGCTACACCTTC
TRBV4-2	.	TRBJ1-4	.	CASSQGFTLGSTNEKLFF	TGTGCCAGCAGCCAAGGGTTCACCCTGGGATCAACTAATGAAAAACTGTTTTTT
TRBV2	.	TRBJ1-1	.	CASKNREVTEAFF	TGTGCCAGCAAGAACAGGGAGGTAACTGAAGCTTTCTTT
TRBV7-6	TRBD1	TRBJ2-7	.	CASSVRDSSTAEQYF	TGTGCCAGCAGCGTCCGGGACAGCAGCACTGCCGAGCAGTACTTC
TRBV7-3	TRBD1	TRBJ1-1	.	CASSKVTGTAEAFF	TGTGCCAGCAGCAAAGTTACAGGGACAGCTGAAGCTTTCTTT
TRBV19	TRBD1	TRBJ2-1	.	CASNQGARNEQFF	TGTGCCAGTAATCAGGGGGCGCGAAATGAGCAGTTCTTC
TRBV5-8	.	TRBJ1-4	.	CASRTGQIATNEKLFF	TGTGCCAGCAGGACCGGACAAATTGCAACTAATGAAAAACTGTTTTTT
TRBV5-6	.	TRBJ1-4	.	CASRDRTTNEKLFF	TGTGCCAGCCGCGACAGGACCACTAATGAAAAACTGTTTTTT
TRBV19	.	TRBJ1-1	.	CASSRGQLLTEAFF	TGTGCCAGTAGTAGAGGACAGCTATTAACTGAAGCTTTCTTT
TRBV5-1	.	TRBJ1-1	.	CASNEGGSEAFF	TGCGCCAGCAACGAAGGGGGATCTGAAGCTTTCTTT
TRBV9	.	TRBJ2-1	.	CASSGGGISNEQFF	TGTGCCAGCAGCGGCGGAGGGATAAGTAATGAGCAGTTCTTC
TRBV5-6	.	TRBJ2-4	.	CASSLDGLLAKNIQYF	TGTGCCAGCAGCTTGGACGGGTTATTAGCCAAAAACATTCAGTACTTC
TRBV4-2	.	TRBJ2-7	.	CASSPSQAGTYEQYF	TGTGCCAGCAGCCCCAGCCAGGCCGGTACCTACGAGCAGTACTTC
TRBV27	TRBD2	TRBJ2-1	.	CASSRTGTTEQFF	TGTGCCAGCAGTCGTACCGGGACTACAGAACAGTTCTTC
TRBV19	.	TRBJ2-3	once	CASSIAHRMTDTQYF	TGTGCCAGTAGTATAGCTCACAGGATGACAGATACGCAGTATTTT
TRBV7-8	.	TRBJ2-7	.	CASSSGGGPSSYEQYF	TGTGCCAGCAGCTCTGGGGGGGGGCCAAGCTCCTACGAGCAGTACTTC
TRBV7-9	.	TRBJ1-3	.	CGGSDTGNTIYF	TGTGGGGGGAGCGACACTGGAAACACCATATATTTT
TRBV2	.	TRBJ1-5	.	CASSQQGLLQPQHF	TGTGCCAGCAGTCAACAGGGACTACTCCAGCCCCAGCATTTT
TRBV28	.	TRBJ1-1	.	CASSPRGANTEAFF	TGTGCCAGCAGTCCCCGGGGGGCGAACACTGAAGCTTTCTTT
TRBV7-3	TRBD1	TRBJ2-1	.	CASSTDRDNEQFF	TGTGCCAGCAGCACGGACAGGGATAATGAGCAGTTCTTC
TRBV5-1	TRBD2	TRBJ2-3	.	CASSLGGRTDTQYF	TGCGCCAGCAGCTTAGGCGGGAGGACAGATACGCAGTATTTT
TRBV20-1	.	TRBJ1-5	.	CSAGGDQPQHF	TGCAGTGCTGGGGGGGACCAGCCCCAGCATTTT
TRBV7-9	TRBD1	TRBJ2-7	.	CASSRAGTGFFEQYF	TGTGCCAGCAGCCGCGCCGGGACAGGGTTCTTCGAGCAGTACTTC
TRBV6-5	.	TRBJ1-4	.	CASSLKGWEKLFF	TGTGCCAGCAGCCTTAAGGGATGGGAAAAACTGTTTTTT
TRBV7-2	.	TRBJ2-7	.	CASSLGWQGSAEQYF	TGTGCCAGCAGCTTAGGTTGGCAGGGGAGTGCCGAGCAGTACTTC
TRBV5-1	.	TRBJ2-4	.	CASSLSWEEVKNIQYF	TGCGCCAGCAGCTTGTCCTGGGAAGAGGTCAAAAACATTCAGTACTTC
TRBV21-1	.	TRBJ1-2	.	CASSKEEKGEYGYTF	TGTGCCAGCAGCAAAGAAGAAAAAGGGGAATACGGCTACACCTTC